A selection of T cell receptor beta chains follows, all from one sample in a study of beta chain features in type 1 diabetes. Assay: immunoSEQ multiplex PCR; the TCRdb copy retains only in-frame clones and omits some. The sample has some 200,000 clones; 11% are singletons. The sequenced material came from central memory CD4+ T cells from blood. All receptors come from a man in his late teens or twenties in good health. The conserved cysteine and the conserved F or W are not part of the CDR3 here. The order of the fields is V gene, D gene, J gene, CDR3 protein. A D gene is named only where the DNA matches it firmly.

>TRBV7-2|TRBD1|TRBJ2-1
ASSSDRENEQF
>TRBV10-3|-|TRBJ2-1
AISVSAWEQF
>TRBV29-1|TRBD1|TRBJ1-2
SAEQGAHGYT
>TRBV5-1|-|TRBJ2-7
ASSTAGPYEQY
>TRBV7-6|-|TRBJ2-3
ASSPRRGDTDTQY
>TRBV14|-|TRBJ1-1
ASSLFNMNTEAF
>TRBV4-3|TRBD2|TRBJ2-1
ASSQAPSGGYNEQF
>TRBV7-8|-|TRBJ2-3
ASSLVASRLTDTQY
>TRBV7-9|-|TRBJ1-2
ASSLADTFYGYT
>TRBV30|-|TRBJ1-2
AWSVPLNYGYT
>TRBV29-1|TRBD1|TRBJ2-3
SATGGAGTDTQY
>TRBV19|-|TRBJ2-5
ASARGIQETQY
>TRBV5-1|TRBD1|TRBJ2-1
ASSLGDSYNEQF
>TRBV15|TRBD2|TRBJ2-5
ATSRDKGLAGGFKETQY